What follows are 7 T cell receptor beta chains derived from one specimen sequenced in a study of neurological immune-mediated disorders (dated by TCRdb to about 2019). The method behind the library was 5' RACE. Sequencing used an Illumina HiSeq 2500. TCRdb ran its own pipeline on the public reads, namely fastp trimming at Q25 and MiXCR clone calling, and kept in-frame beta chains. Rows are unified per CDR3 protein, each entry keeping the most common DNA and genes. The sample yields under 70,000 distinct CDR3 sequences; around 5.2% were counted once. Together, the top ten hold 2.5% to 3% of the sample. The sequenced sample was PBMCs. The receptors stem from a woman under 40 with multiple sclerosis.

This clonotype was seen repeatedly, ten times or more. The rearrangement joins TRBV10-3 to TRBJ2-1; weak D call: TRBD1 (6 bases). Germline V gives CDR1 ENHRY, CDR2 SYGVKD. This CDR3 is 14 amino acids long. Trimming stripped 7 bases from V and 4 bases from J, with 14 bases between. CDR3 loop: CAIKFGTQYNEQFF. The CDR3 nucleotides are TGTGCCATCAAATTTGGGACACAGTACAATGAGCAGTTCTTC.

This clonotype was picked up many times. The chain has TRBV20-1 and TRBJ2-5; TRBD2 is a possible D gene (6 bases). Trimming left V 0 bases short and J 5 bases short, with 16 bases between. The CDR3 totals 15 residues. Germline V lookup: CDR1 DFQATT, CDR2 SNEGSKA (reference sequence). The CDR3 DNA sequence: TGCAGTGCTAGAGATGGTTCGTCAGGGAGGGAGACCCAGTACTTC. It yields the protein CSARDGSSGRETQYF.

This clonotype was observed many times. This rearrangement joins TRBV20-1 to TRBJ2-1, with TRBD2 matching 8 bases. The CDR3 has 12 residues. The germline gives CDR1 DFQATT, CDR2 SNEGSKA (reference sequence). After removal of 7 bases from V and 5 bases from J, the junction contained 4 bases not matched to a gene. The CDR3: CSGGGPNNEQFF. The CDR3 DNA follows: TGCAGTGGCGGGGGGCCTAACAATGAGCAGTTCTTC.

This clonotype was counted ten times or more. The genes are TRBV20-1 and TRBJ2-6; possibly TRBD2 for D (6 bases). V dropped 4 bases and J dropped 4 bases, with 11 bases sitting between them. The CDR3 has 14 amino acids. Germline V lookup: CDR1 DFQATT, CDR2 SNEGSKA (reference sequence). CDR3 protein: CSATEGSGANVLTF. The CDR3 DNA is TGCAGTGCTACGGAGGGTTCCGGGGCCAACGTCCTGACTTTC.

This clonotype showed up many times. The CDR3 nucleotides read TGTGCCAGCAGTTACCGGCCGAGGACAGGGAGGAATGGCTACACCTTC. Its protein is CASSYRPRTGRNGYTF. J is TRBJ1-2 and V is TRBV6-5; the match to TRBD1 covers 8 bases. The CDR3 is 16 residues long. CDR1 and CDR2 from the germline V gene are MNHEY and SVGAGI. Trimming removed 2 bases from V and 6 bases from J; junction bases left unmatched: 11.

This clonotype was seen ten or more times. The DNA for the CDR3 is TGTGCCAGCAGCTACCTACGGCAGAGCACAGATACGCAGTATTTT. It is translated as CASSYLRQSTDTQYF. The chain couples TRBV7-2 to TRBJ2-3; D remains ambiguous. This CDR3 comprises 15 residues. V gave up 4 bases and J gave up 0 bases, with 11 bases separating them. Germline V gene data show CDR1 as SGHTA and CDR2 as FQGNSA.

This clonotype was detected ten times or more. This chain links TRBV6-6 with TRBJ2-5; TRBD1 matches 7 bases. This CDR3 contains 14 residues. CDR1 is MNHNY and CDR2 is SVGAGI in the germline V gene (reference sequence). J lost 3 bases, V lost 3 bases, and 4 bases had no gene match. The CDR3 is CASSYTTGKETQYF. Here the CDR3 DNA reads TGTGCCAGCAGTTATACGACAGGGAAAGAGACCCAGTACTTC.